Sequencing of this T cell receptor (beta chain) was carried out in a study of T cell repertoires in cytomegalovirus infection. At the level of the study: In the study, CMV epitopes included recently identified HLA-C-restricted and well-studied HLA-B-restricted ones. Indications of both CMV infection and matching HLA type were provided by public TCR beta signatures. Study outcomes and limitations: Frequencies of public TCR beta families were cumulated, and this identified carriers of CMV plus the relevant HLA.

This clonotype was picked up a small number of times. Antigen unknown. MiXCR, run by TCRdb on the reads, gives a single entry per CDR3 protein. Among hundreds of thousands of distinct CDR3 sequences listed, 31% were seen once. CDR3 length: 14 residues. Germline V lookup: CDR1 MGHRA, CDR2 YSYEKL. V shed 3 bases and J shed 9 bases, with 14 bases lying between them. Here the sequenced sample was cultured CD8+ T cells from PBMCs, taken from culture after CMV antigen stimulation. The TCR originated in a human donor in good health (CMV status not recorded). Some clones in this sample may be carry-over from other donors' samples. This sequence joins TRBV4-1 and TRBJ2-2; the D gene is possibly TRBD1 (6 bases). The CDR3 coding sequence is TGCGCCAGCAGCCACGAATTACGGGACAGGGAGCTGTTTTTT. This gives the protein CASSHELRDRELFF.